One sample yielded the 10 T cell receptor beta chains listed below, sequenced in a study of regulatory T cells in long-lasting Graves disease. Through Arm-PCR of CDR3 regions and iRepertoire HTBI primers, TCR beta libraries were built. TCRdb itself ran the multiplex PCR reads through MiXCR, one entry per CDR3 protein. The sample holds about 240,000 distinct CDR3 sequences, roughly 21% seen once. Time point given: newly diagnosed GD, antithyroid drugs for less than 3 months. RNA isolated from PBMCs was used to make the TCR library. Sequenced material: peripheral blood mononuclear cells (PBMCs), taken at new diagnosis, from a patient treated with antithyroid drugs. The receptors were sampled from a female donor with Graves disease.

This clonotype was seen ten or more times. The chain carries TRBV5-1 and TRBJ2-7, with 9 bases that match TRBD2. CDR1 is SGHRS, CDR2 YFSETQ, per germline. V trimming: 0 bases; J trimming: 4 bases; junction bases outside the gene matches: 5. The CDR3 sequence is 15 residues long. CDR3 sequence: CASSLVASGIYEQYF. For the CDR3, the DNA is TGCGCCAGCAGCTTGGTGGCTAGCGGGATTTACGAGCAGTACTTC.

There are many counts of this clonotype. V and J are TRBV3-1 and TRBJ1-4; D is perhaps TRBD1 (6 bases). Germline V gene data show CDR1 as LGHDT and CDR2 as YNNKEL (reference sequence). The V end lost 1 base, the J end lost 7 bases, and 13 bases lay between the germline ends. CDR3 length: 15 residues. The CDR3 nucleotides are TGTGCCAGCAGCCAAGTGAGGGGGTTAGGTGAAAAACTGTTTTTT. This sequence encodes CASSQVRGLGEKLFF.

This clonotype was picked up many times. The genes are TRBV28 and TRBJ1-2, with 8 bases identical to TRBD1. From germline, CDR1 is MDHEN and CDR2 SYDVKM. V lost 2 bases and J lost 4; bases outside the gene matches: 9. The CDR3 has 16 residues. The CDR3 nucleotides are TGTGCCAGCAGTTTAAGCGCAGGGGGCTCAACCTATGGCTACACCTTC. Its translation is CASSLSAGGSTYGYTF.

This clonotype has at least ten counts. CDR3 DNA sequence: TGTGCCAGCAGTGAATATAGGCAAGAGACCCAGTACTTC. Encoded protein: CASSEYRQETQYF. This chain connects TRBV6-1 to TRBJ2-5; D ambiguous. V was pared by 2 bases and J by 2 bases, with 6 bases between. The germline CDR1 and CDR2 sequences are MNHNS and SASEGT. There are 13 residues in the CDR3.

In its sample, this clonotype was seen many times. The V call is TRBV18, the J call TRBJ2-1, with 11 bases identical to TRBD1. CDR1 is KGHSH and CDR2 is LQKENI in the germline V gene. This CDR3 contains 14 residues. V trimming: 5 bases; J trimming: 5 bases; junction bases outside the gene matches: 2. The CDR3 loop reads CASSGQGANNEQFF. For the CDR3, the DNA is TGTGCCAGCTCAGGACAGGGGGCGAACAATGAGCAGTTCTTC.

This clonotype was recorded at least ten times. The chain combines TRBV11-2 with TRBJ2-6, with no clear D. Trimming pared 2 bases from V and 0 bases from J, leaving 8 bases between. The length of the CDR3 is 16 residues. Looked up from germline, CDR1 is SGHAT and CDR2 is FQNNGV. CDR3 region: CASSLISISGANVLTF. Here the CDR3 DNA reads TGTGCCAGCAGCTTAATTTCCATCTCTGGGGCCAACGTCCTGACTTTC.

The chain uses TRBV6-1 and TRBJ1-5; the match to TRBD1 covers 7 bases. The CDR3 is 15 amino acids. Per the germline V gene, CDR1 is MNHNS and CDR2 is SASEGT. V was clipped by 5 bases and J by 4 bases; unmatched bases: 8. The CDR3 nucleotides are TGTGCCAGCAGTAAACGGACAGGTTTTAATCAGCCCCAGCATTTT. Protein: CASSKRTGFNQPQHF.

V and J are TRBV18 and TRBJ1-3; D not certain. CDR1 is KGHSH and CDR2 is LQKENI in the germline V gene. The CDR3 consists of 16 residues. The V and J ends lost 1 base and 0 bases respectively, with 10 bases between them. CDR3 DNA: TGTGCCAGCTCACCACGTCGGGAAAGCTCTGGAAACACCATATATTTT. This sequence encodes CASSPRRESSGNTIYF.

At least ten counts were recorded for this clonotype. V and J are TRBV6-2 or TRBV6-3 and TRBJ2-3, with 8 bases that match TRBD1. Germline V CDR1 and CDR2: MNHEY, SVGEGT. CDR3 length: 15 amino acids. Trimming cost V 8 bases and J 2 bases; bases outside gene matches: 9. The CDR3 loop reads CASLNSGGATDTQYF. The CDR3 DNA follows: TGTGCCAGCCTAAACTCAGGGGGCGCCACAGATACGCAGTATTTT.

This clonotype was observed many times. This chain joins TRBV20-1 and TRBJ1-2; D gene uncertain. Trimming removed 3 bases from V and 7 bases from J, with 12 bases in between. Germline loops: CDR1 DFQATT, CDR2 SNEGSKA (reference sequence). This CDR3 is 12 amino acids long. CDR3 sequence: CSASSGGPGYTF. DNA of the CDR3: TGCAGTGCTAGTTCTGGTGGTCCTGGCTACACCTTC.